These T cell receptor beta chains were read from a single sample in a study of CD8 T cells in ankylosing spondylitis. TCRdb re-called the 5' RACE reads with MiXCR, one entry per CDR3 protein. The sample holds around 390,000 distinct CDR3 sequences, 20% to 25% seen once. What was sequenced was blood, either unsorted or a sorted T cell fraction (not recorded which). These receptor sequences come from a male donor with ankylosing spondylitis. Each CDR3 is given with its conserved first and last residue. The order of the fields is D gene, V gene, J gene, clone size, CDR3 protein, CDR3 DNA. D genes are given only for firm matches. Only part of the rows carry a size: once, few, many, or a class if the clone is expanded.

d_gene: TRBD2
v_gene: TRBV5-1
j_gene: TRBJ2-7
abundance: .
CDR3aa: CASSKFQAGANYEQYF
CDR3nt: TGCGCCAGCAGCAAATTCCAAGCGGGAGCGAATTACGAGCAGTACTTC

d_gene: .
v_gene: TRBV10-3
j_gene: TRBJ2-4
abundance: few
CDR3aa: CAISDFWGIQYF
CDR3nt: TGTGCCATCAGTGACTTCTGGGGCATTCAGTACTTC

d_gene: .
v_gene: TRBV5-1
j_gene: TRBJ2-3
abundance: few
CDR3aa: CASSAGRARGDTQYF
CDR3nt: TGCGCCAGCAGCGCTGGACGGGCCCGGGGAGATACGCAGTATTTT

d_gene: TRBD1
v_gene: TRBV11-2
j_gene: TRBJ1-1
abundance: few
CDR3aa: CASSARTGDEAFF
CDR3nt: TGTGCCAGCAGCGCCCGGACAGGGGATGAAGCTTTCTTT

d_gene: .
v_gene: TRBV12-3/TRBV12-4
j_gene: TRBJ2-7
abundance: few
CDR3aa: CASSPPPEGVYEQYF
CDR3nt: TGTGCCAGCAGCCCTCCCCCTGAGGGGGTCTACGAGCAGTACTTC

d_gene: .
v_gene: TRBV28
j_gene: TRBJ2-7
abundance: many
CDR3aa: CASSFGGSYEQYF
CDR3nt: TGTGCCAGCAGTTTCGGTGGGTCCTACGAGCAGTACTTC

d_gene: TRBD1
v_gene: TRBV10-3
j_gene: TRBJ1-1
abundance: .
CDR3aa: CAISEPAGTAEAFF
CDR3nt: TGTGCCATCAGTGAGCCAGCCGGGACAGCAGAAGCTTTCTTT

d_gene: .
v_gene: TRBV19
j_gene: TRBJ2-2
abundance: .
CDR3aa: CASSIGWGSGELFF
CDR3nt: TGTGCCAGTAGTATAGGGTGGGGGTCCGGGGAGCTGTTTTTT

d_gene: .
v_gene: TRBV24-1
j_gene: TRBJ1-5
abundance: .
CDR3aa: CATSPGLGNQPQHF
CDR3nt: TGTGCCACCAGTCCAGGGCTGGGCAATCAGCCCCAGCATTTT

d_gene: TRBD1
v_gene: TRBV7-2
j_gene: TRBJ2-7
abundance: few
CDR3aa: CASSFRQGVSYEQYF
CDR3nt: TGTGCCAGCAGCTTCCGACAGGGGGTATCCTACGAGCAGTACTTC

d_gene: .
v_gene: TRBV28
j_gene: TRBJ1-2
abundance: .
CDR3aa: CASSPPGEDYGYTF
CDR3nt: TGTGCCAGCAGCCCCCCCGGGGAGGACTATGGCTACACCTTC

d_gene: TRBD1
v_gene: TRBV5-1
j_gene: TRBJ2-1
abundance: many
CDR3aa: CASSPGQGAYNEQFF
CDR3nt: TGCGCCAGCAGCCCGGGACAGGGGGCCTACAATGAGCAGTTCTTC

d_gene: .
v_gene: TRBV27
j_gene: TRBJ1-2
abundance: .
CDR3aa: CASSLNPGQSYGYTF
CDR3nt: TGTGCCAGCAGTCTCAACCCGGGACAAAGCTATGGCTACACCTTC

d_gene: TRBD1
v_gene: TRBV28
j_gene: TRBJ2-6
abundance: .
CDR3aa: CASSLPGQADLLSGANVLTF
CDR3nt: TGTGCCAGCAGCCTCCCGGGACAGGCCGACCTCTTATCTGGGGCCAACGTCCTGACTTTC

d_gene: TRBD1
v_gene: TRBV27
j_gene: TRBJ2-7
abundance: .
CDR3aa: CASSLVGQGLYEQYF
CDR3nt: TGTGCCAGCAGTTTAGTGGGACAGGGGCTGTACGAGCAGTACTTC

d_gene: .
v_gene: TRBV10-3
j_gene: TRBJ2-7
abundance: .
CDR3aa: CAISEWMDSYEQYF
CDR3nt: TGTGCCATCAGTGAGTGGATGGACAGTTACGAGCAGTACTTC

d_gene: TRBD1
v_gene: TRBV6-1
j_gene: TRBJ1-4
abundance: .
CDR3aa: CASRKTGTDTQVLFF
CDR3nt: TGTGCCAGCAGAAAAACCGGGACAGACACCCAAGTGCTGTTTTTT

d_gene: .
v_gene: TRBV11-2
j_gene: TRBJ2-7
abundance: .
CDR3aa: CASSLAGINEQYF
CDR3nt: TGTGCCAGCAGCCTTGCAGGGATCAACGAGCAGTACTTC

d_gene: .
v_gene: TRBV14
j_gene: TRBJ2-7
abundance: few
CDR3aa: CASSQVLLSEQYF
CDR3nt: TGTGCCAGCAGCCAAGTCTTACTCTCCGAGCAGTACTTC

d_gene: .
v_gene: TRBV6-1
j_gene: TRBJ1-6
abundance: few
CDR3aa: CASSPEARLTGNSPLHF
CDR3nt: TGTGCCAGCAGCCCTGAGGCCCGCTTGACAGGCAATTCACCCCTCCACTTT

d_gene: .
v_gene: TRBV19
j_gene: TRBJ2-3
abundance: few
CDR3aa: CASSINRAADTQYF
CDR3nt: TGTGCCAGTAGTATAAACAGGGCCGCTGATACGCAGTATTTT

d_gene: .
v_gene: TRBV28
j_gene: TRBJ2-1
abundance: many
CDR3aa: CASSTGSSYNEQFF
CDR3nt: TGTGCCAGCAGTACGGGGAGCTCCTACAATGAGCAGTTCTTC

d_gene: .
v_gene: TRBV6-1
j_gene: TRBJ2-7
abundance: .
CDR3aa: CASRDLTEAYEQYF
CDR3nt: TGTGCCAGCAGGGACCTAACTGAAGCCTACGAGCAGTACTTC